Shown below are 25 T cell receptor beta chains from a single sample sequenced in a study of T cell repertoires in cytomegalovirus infection. No antigen is known for these receptors. MiXCR, applied by TCRdb to the reads, yields one record per CDR3 protein. Among some 900,000 distinct CDR3 sequences listed, over 25% were seen once. Sequenced material: cultured CD8+ T cells from PBMCs, taken from culture after CMV antigen stimulation. The receptors originated from a human donor in good health (CMV status not recorded). Some clones in this sample may be carry-over from other donors' samples.

This clonotype was picked up a small number of times. CDR3 nucleotides: TGTGCCAGTAGTATCGACTCCAGCTCCTATAATTCACCCCTCCACTTT. It specifies CASSIDSSSYNSPLHF. V is TRBV19 and J is TRBJ1-6; D is unresolved. Germline values: CDR1 LNHDA, CDR2 SQIVND (reference sequence). The CDR3 extends over 16 amino acids. Deletions cut 3 bases from V and 0 bases from J, with 9 bases between.

The chain joins TRBV6-8 to TRBJ2-5, with 8 bases aligning to TRBD2. CDR1 is MNHGY, CDR2 SAAAGT, per germline. The CDR3 sequence is 14 residues long. The V and J ends lost 9 bases and 5 bases, in that order; junction bases with no gene match: 11. In DNA form, the CDR3 reads TGTGCCAGAAGTGGTCCGGGAGGGGCCGAGACCCAGTACTTC. Translating gives CARSGPGGAETQYF.

At least ten counts were recorded for this clonotype. The genes are TRBV7-2 and TRBJ2-1; 8 positions agree with TRBD2. V lost 9 bases and J lost 0; bases outside the gene matches: 22. Germline CDR1 and CDR2: SGHTA and FQGNSA. The CDR3 is 20 amino acids. The CDR3 DNA sequence: TGTGCCAGTTCCTTTGGGGCGGGGGGTACACATATTACCTCCTACAATGAGCAGTTCTTC. This translates into CASSFGAGGTHITSYNEQFF.

V gene TRBV6-4 combines with J gene TRBJ2-1; TRBD2 matches at 12 bases. Germline CDR1 MRHNA, CDR2 SNTAGT. This CDR3 has 17 amino acids. The ends lost 4 bases at V and 0 bases at J; junction bases unmatched: 4. CDR3 nucleotide sequence: TGTGCCAGCAGTGTACTAGCGGGGGGTATCTCCTACAATGAGCAGTTCTTC. This sequence encodes CASSVLAGGISYNEQFF.

This rearrangement joins TRBV5-4 to TRBJ2-2; no reliable D call. V dropped 4 bases and J dropped 9 bases, with 13 bases sitting between them. CDR1 SGHNT and CDR2 YYREEE come from the germline V gene (reference sequence). CDR3 size: 13 residues. The CDR3 sequence: CASSPGPSRELFF. CDR3 sequence (DNA): TGTGCCAGCAGCCCCGGCCCTTCCCGGGAGCTGTTTTTT. The entire variable domain, with the rest obtained from reference TRBV5-4 and TRBJ2-2, is as follows: ETGVTQSPTHLIKTRGQQVTLRCSSQSGHNTVSWYQQALGQGPQFIFQYYREEENGRGNFPPRFSGLQFPNYSSELNVNALELDDSALYLCASSPGPSRELFFGEGSRLTVL.

This rearrangement joins TRBV10-3 to TRBJ2-5, with D unresolved. This CDR3 has 13 residues. Trimming cost V 3 bases and J 5 bases, with 10 bases left between them. Germline CDR1 and CDR2: ENHRY and SYGVKD. In nucleotides, the CDR3 is TGTGCCATCAGTGAAAAGGTTTCGGAGACCCAGTACTTC. It yields the protein CAISEKVSETQYF.

The chain uses TRBV6-1 and TRBJ2-1; 7 bases map to TRBD2. The CDR3 covers 13 residues. CDR1 and CDR2 from the germline V gene are MNHNS and SASEGT. J gave up 9 bases and V 6 bases, and 8 bases lay outside the gene matches. The CDR3 DNA reads as TGTGCCAGCAGGCTTCCACCGGGGGGTGAGCAGTTCTTC. Residues: CASRLPPGGEQFF.

The table lists this clonotype with a count of one. This chain links TRBV28 with TRBJ2-7, with a possible D match to TRBD2 (5 bases). This CDR3 region has 14 residues. With 5 bases removed from V and 4 bases from J, the gap between germline ends came to 15 bases. Germline V lookup: CDR1 MDHEN, CDR2 SYDVKM. The CDR3 DNA follows: TGTGCCAGCAGTAGCCCCGAGGACTTTTACGAGCAGTACGTC. This encodes CASSSPEDFYEQYV.

This clonotype was counted between two and nine times. V is TRBV29-1 and J is TRBJ1-2; D is uncertain. The CDR3 consists of 14 residues. CDR1 is SQVTM, CDR2 ANQGSEA, per germline. The V gene lost 4 bases and the J gene lost 2 bases, with 14 bases spanning the gap. CDR3 in amino acids: CSVVLSSKNYGYTF. The CDR3 DNA follows: TGCAGCGTTGTTCTGTCTTCCAAGAACTATGGCTACACCTTC.

The table lists this clonotype with a few counts. Mismatch with germline at one junction end may stem from a read error. The chain has TRBV4-1 and TRBJ2-7; D possibly matches TRBD1 or TRBD2 (6 bases each). Germline assignment: CDR1 MGHRA and CDR2 YSYEKL. This CDR3 is built from 16 residues. In DNA form, the CDR3 reads TGTGCCAGCAGCCAAGGAGGGGGACTTCTCCAAAACGAGCAGTACTTC. Translated, it gives CASSQGGGLLQNEQYF.

This clonotype was counted only a few times. The rearrangement uses TRBV12-3 or TRBV12-4 and TRBJ1-6; tentative D call: TRBD1 (5 bases). The CDR3 is made up of 17 amino acids. V lost 2 bases and J lost 6, with 17 bases in between. In nucleotides, the CDR3 is TGTGCCAGCAGTTTAATGGGGGTGGAGGGTTTTAATTCACCCCTCCACTTT. This codes for CASSLMGVEGFNSPLHF.

The chain employs TRBV7-3 and TRBJ2-5; D remains unclear. The V end lost 4 bases, the J end lost 7 bases, and 10 bases lay between the germline ends. Germline V CDR1 and CDR2: SGHTA, FQGTGA. CDR3 length equals 12 residues. The CDR3: CASSSPKGTQYF. CDR3 bases: TGTGCCAGCAGCTCCCCTAAAGGGACCCAGTACTTC.

The chain has TRBV19 and TRBJ1-1; D is unresolved. V was shortened by 7 bases and J by 7 bases, with 7 bases between the two germline ends. The CDR3 consists of 10 residues. Germline V lookup: CDR1 LNHDA, CDR2 SQIVND (reference sequence). The CDR3 DNA follows: TGTGCCAGTACTGGGGATGAAGCTTTCTTT. It specifies CASTGDEAFF. Based on the CDR3 plus reference TRBV19 and TRBJ1-1, the full variable domain is DGGITQSPKYLFRKEGQNVTLSCEQNLNHDAMYWYRQDPGQGLRLIYYSQIVNDFQKGDIAEGYSVSREKKESFPLTVTSAQKNPTAFYLCASTGDEAFFGQGTRLTVV.

The V and J genes are TRBV2 and TRBJ2-5, with a tentative D call TRBD1 (5 bases). This CDR3 has 11 amino acids. Trimming shortened V by 10 bases and J by 8 bases, and 14 bases separated the two germline ends. The germline V gene encodes CDR1 SNHLY and CDR2 FYNNEI. CDR3 sequence: CATNKGSTQYF. For the CDR3, the DNA is TGTGCCACAAACAAGGGGTCCACCCAGTACTTC.

The chain couples TRBV10-3 to TRBJ2-3; 7 bases are shared with TRBD1. CDR3 length: 14 amino acids. Germline V gene data show CDR1 as ENHRY and CDR2 as SYGVKD. The V and J ends lost 11 bases and 2 bases, in that order; junction bases with no gene match: 10. The CDR3 spells CAVTGAAFTDTQYF. CDR3 in DNA: TGTGCCGTAACAGGGGCCGCCTTCACAGATACGCAGTATTTT.

This clonotype has only a few counts. The rearrangement joins TRBV7-8 to TRBJ2-6; 7 bases align to TRBD1. This CDR3 is 18 amino acids long. Germline V gene sequence: CDR1 SGHVS, CDR2 FQNEAQ. With 3 bases clipped from V and 1 base from J, the junction kept 9 bases outside the gene matches. The CDR3 DNA reads as TGTGCCAGCAGCTTCGAGACAGGGAGAATTTCTGGGGCCAACGTCCTGACTTTC. This sequence encodes CASSFETGRISGANVLTF.

There are a few counts of this clonotype. At one of its ends the junction is not consistent with the germline gene, which may arise from a read error. V is TRBV7-6 and J is TRBJ2-2; possibly TRBD2 for D (5 bases). The CDR3 consists of 14 residues. Germline CDR1 SGHVS, CDR2 FNYEAQ. The CDR3 loop is CASSPRLYTGELFF. The CDR3 bases are TGTGCTAGCAGCCCCCGACTATACACCGGGGAGCTGTTTTTT.

This clonotype was observed once. The rearrangement uses TRBV25-1 and TRBJ1-2, with D unclear. This CDR3 comprises 13 residues. Trimming took 5 bases from V and 0 from J, leaving 7 bases between them. CDR1 is MGHDK and CDR2 is SYGVNS in the germline V gene. The CDR3 spells CASSTSANYGYTF. CDR3 coding DNA: TGTGCCAGCAGTACTTCAGCTAACTATGGCTACACCTTC.

This clonotype was seen many times. The genes are TRBV7-8 and TRBJ2-1; no clear D. Germline-derived CDR1 and CDR2 are SGHVS and FQNEAQ. Trimming removed 1 base from V and 8 bases from J, with 9 bases in between. The CDR3 is 13 residues long. CDR3 amino acids: CASSLGQWDEQFF. CDR3 sequence (DNA): TGTGCCAGCAGCTTAGGCCAATGGGATGAGCAGTTCTTC.

This clonotype was seen only a few times. V gene TRBV7-9 combines with J gene TRBJ2-5, with no clear D. Germline V gene data show CDR1 as SEHNR and CDR2 as FQNEAQ (reference sequence). Trimming took off 1 base at V and 1 base at J, with 10 bases between the two ends. The CDR3 sequence is 15 residues long. The CDR3, as DNA: TGTGCCAGCAGCTTAGGGTACAGTTCCCAAGAGACCCAGTACTTC. This codes for CASSLGYSSQETQYF. Full variable domain (missing parts from reference TRBV7-9 and TRBJ2-5): DTGVSQNPRHKITKRGQNVTFRCDPISEHNRLYWYRQTLGQGPEFLTYFQNEAQLEKSRLLSDRFSAERPKGSFSTLEIQRTEQGDSAMYLCASSLGYSSQETQYFGPGTRLLVL.

This chain joins TRBV5-1 and TRBJ1-4; D gene unclear. Looked up from germline, CDR1 is SGHRS and CDR2 is YFSETQ. This CDR3 comprises 15 residues. Trimming removed 3 bases at V and 0 bases at J, with 9 bases between. The CDR3 DNA follows: TGCGCCAGCAGCTGGGAATTTGCAACTAATGAAAAACTGTTTTTT. It specifies CASSWEFATNEKLFF.

The J gene is TRBJ2-1, the V gene TRBV19; 7 bases are a match to TRBD2. V lost 6 bases to trimming and J lost 8 bases; unmatched junction nucleotides: 10. The CDR3 contains 14 residues. The germline gives CDR1 LNHDA, CDR2 SQIVND (reference sequence). CDR3 nucleotide sequence: TGTGCCAGTAGGGTGAAACGACTAGCCGATGAGCAGTTCTTC. Its protein product is CASRVKRLADEQFF. The full variable domain, completed using reference TRBV19 and TRBJ2-1, is DGGITQSPKYLFRKEGQNVTLSCEQNLNHDAMYWYRQDPGQGLRLIYYSQIVNDFQKGDIAEGYSVSREKKESFPLTVTSAQKNPTAFYLCASRVKRLADEQFFGPGTRLTVL.

J is TRBJ2-5 and V is TRBV7-9, with 10 bases lining up with TRBD2. Trimming removed 3 bases from V and 7 bases from J; junction bases left unmatched: 5. Germline V gene data show CDR1 as SEHNR and CDR2 as FQNEAQ (reference sequence). This CDR3 spans 14 amino acids. The CDR3 here is CASSLGLAPRTQYF. For the CDR3, the DNA is TGTGCCAGCAGCTTGGGACTAGCGCCTAGGACCCAGTACTTC.

This clonotype was counted only a few times. V usage is TRBV20-1 and J usage is TRBJ2-1; 8 bases line up with TRBD1. This CDR3 is built from 16 residues. Looked up from germline, CDR1 is DFQATT and CDR2 is SNEGSKA (reference sequence). Germline trimming cut 2 bases from V and 1 base from J; bases unmatched to any gene: 7. CDR3 protein: CSARSRGPSSYNEQFF. CDR3 DNA: TGCAGTGCTAGAAGCAGGGGGCCCTCTTCCTACAATGAGCAGTTCTTC.

This clonotype was counted ten times or more. This chain uses TRBV7-8 with TRBJ2-3; possible D gene TRBD2, 7 bases. CDR1 is SGHVS, CDR2 FQNEAQ, per germline. V lost 1 base to trimming and J lost 1 base, with 12 bases between them. The CDR3 loop spans 16 amino acids. Here the CDR3 DNA reads TGTGCCAGCAGCTTAGGTCCGGGGGGCCGCACAGATACGCAGTATTTT. Translated, it gives CASSLGPGGRTDTQYF.